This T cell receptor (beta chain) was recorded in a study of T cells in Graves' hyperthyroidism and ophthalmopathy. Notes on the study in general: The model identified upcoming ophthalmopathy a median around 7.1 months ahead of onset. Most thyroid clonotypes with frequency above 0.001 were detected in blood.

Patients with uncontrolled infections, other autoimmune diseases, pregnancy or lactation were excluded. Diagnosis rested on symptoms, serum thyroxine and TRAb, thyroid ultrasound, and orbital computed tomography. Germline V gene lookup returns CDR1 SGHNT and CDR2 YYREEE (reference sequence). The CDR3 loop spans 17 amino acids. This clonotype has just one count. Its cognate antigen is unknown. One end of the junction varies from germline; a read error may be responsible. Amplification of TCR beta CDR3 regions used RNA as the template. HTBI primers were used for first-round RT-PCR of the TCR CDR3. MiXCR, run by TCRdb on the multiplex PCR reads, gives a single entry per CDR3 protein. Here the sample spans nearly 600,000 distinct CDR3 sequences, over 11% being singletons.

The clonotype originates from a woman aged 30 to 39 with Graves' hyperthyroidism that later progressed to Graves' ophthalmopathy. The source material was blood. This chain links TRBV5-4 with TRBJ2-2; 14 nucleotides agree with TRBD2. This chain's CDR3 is CASSFGLAGGGTGEVFF. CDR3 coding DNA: TGTGCCAGCAGCTTCGGACTAGCGGGAGGAGGTACCGGGGAGGTGTTTTTT.